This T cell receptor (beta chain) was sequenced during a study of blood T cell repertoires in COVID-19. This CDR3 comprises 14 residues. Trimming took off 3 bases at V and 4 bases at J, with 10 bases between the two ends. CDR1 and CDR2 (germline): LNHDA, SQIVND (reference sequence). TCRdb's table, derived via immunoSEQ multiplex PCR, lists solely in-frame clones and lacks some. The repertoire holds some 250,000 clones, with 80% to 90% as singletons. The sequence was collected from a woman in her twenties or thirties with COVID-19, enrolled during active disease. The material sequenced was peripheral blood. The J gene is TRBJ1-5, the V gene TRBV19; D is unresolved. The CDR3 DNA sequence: TGTGCCAGTAGTATGCGTAGTGATAATCAGCCCCAGCATTTT. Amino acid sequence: CASSMRSDNQPQHF. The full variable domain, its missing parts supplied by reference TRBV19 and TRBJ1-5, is DGGITQSPKYLFRKEGQNVTLSCEQNLNHDAMYWYRQDPGQGLRLIYYSQIVNDFQKGDIAEGYSVSREKKESFPLTVTSAQKNPTAFYLCASSMRSDNQPQHFGDGTRLSIL.